This passage covers 16 T cell receptor beta chains from one sample sequenced in a study of blood T cell repertoires in COVID-19. Using immunoSEQ multiplex PCR, the repertoire was profiled, and TCRdb retains in-frame clones only, with some absent. The sample lists approximately 170,000 clones, approximately 80% occurring once. Sequencing input: peripheral blood. Source of these receptors: a man between 65 and 85 years old who had recovered from COVID-19.

The CDR3 spells CASTSGSVTYGYTF. CDR3 bases: TGTGCCAGTACCTCTGGCTCAGTCACGTACGGCTACACCTTC. The chain recombines TRBV19 with TRBJ1-2, with D unresolved. The CDR3 sequence is 14 residues long. The V end lost 7 bases, the J end lost 8 bases, and 20 bases lay between the germline ends. Germline CDR1 and CDR2: LNHDA and SQIVND (reference sequence).

The rearrangement links TRBV18 to TRBJ1-6; D possibly corresponds to TRBD1 (5 bases). This CDR3 region has 15 residues. Germline V gene sequence: CDR1 KGHSH, CDR2 LQKENI. Trimming stripped 2 bases from V and 9 bases from J, with 14 bases between. CDR3 DNA: TGTGCCAGCTCACCATCGGAGGGGCTGGGTTCACCCCTCCACTTT. Its translation is CASSPSEGLGSPLHF.

This CDR3 is CASSVHTGTSSSNEQFF. The CDR3 nucleotides read TGTGCCAGCAGCGTACATACTGGGACTAGTTCCAGCAATGAGCAGTTCTTC. The chain joins TRBV9 to TRBJ2-1; TRBD2 agrees at 8 bases. Trimming cost V 1 base and J 6 bases; bases outside gene matches: 12. The CDR3 extends over 17 amino acids. Germline V gene lookup returns CDR1 SGDLS and CDR2 YYNGEE.

The chain couples TRBV7-2 to TRBJ1-2; 10 positions match TRBD1. With 1 base clipped from V and 8 bases from J, the junction kept 1 base outside the gene matches. This CDR3 is 13 amino acids long. Germline-derived CDR1 and CDR2 are SGHTA and FQGNSA. The CDR3 DNA sequence: TGTGCCAGCAGCTTAGGGGACAGGGGAGGCTACACCTTC. This translates into CASSLGDRGGYTF.

The chain recombines TRBV6-5 with TRBJ1-2, with 7 bases aligning to TRBD1. Trimming cost V 2 bases and J 4 bases; bases outside gene matches: 4. The CDR3 is made up of 14 amino acids. Per the germline V gene, CDR1 is MNHEY and CDR2 is SVGAGI. The CDR3 sequence is CASSYVGQSYGYTF. DNA for the CDR3: TGTGCCAGCAGTTACGTGGGACAGTCCTATGGCTACACCTTC.

This clone was detected many times. This rearrangement joins TRBV10-2 to TRBJ2-7, with D maybe TRBD1 (6 bases). CDR1 and CDR2 from the germline V gene are WSHSY and SAAADI. The CDR3 runs to 16 residues. The V end was cut by 6 bases, the J end by 6 bases, with 24 bases between. DNA for the CDR3: TGCGCCAGCAGCGGGAAGTCCGGGACACTAGTTTTCGAGCAGTACTTC. Its translation: CASSGKSGTLVFEQYF.

V and J are TRBV2 and TRBJ1-5; D call uncertain. V gave up 4 bases and J gave up 6 bases, with 10 bases separating them. Per germline, CDR1 SNHLY and CDR2 FYNNEI. The CDR3 is 13 amino acids. The CDR3 DNA reads as TGTGCCAGCAGTGTTACATTTGGTCAGCCCCAGCATTTT. The encoded protein is CASSVTFGQPQHF.

V gene TRBV11-2 combines with J gene TRBJ1-3; D gene ambiguous. CDR3 length: 15 residues. Germline V gene data show CDR1 as SGHAT and CDR2 as FQNNGV. V dropped 3 bases and J dropped 0 bases, with 9 bases sitting between them. The CDR3 loop reads CASSLEDYSGNTIYF. In DNA, the CDR3 is TGTGCCAGCAGCTTGGAAGACTACTCTGGAAACACCATATATTTT.

This chain links TRBV9 with TRBJ2-5; 7 bases are shared with TRBD2. The CDR3 is 16 amino acids. Germline values: CDR1 SGDLS, CDR2 YYNGEE. V lost 1 base and J lost 3; bases outside the gene matches: 9. The CDR3: CASSVTLGGPKETQYF. In nucleotides, the CDR3 is TGTGCCAGCAGCGTAACATTGGGAGGGCCGAAAGAGACCCAGTACTTC. The whole variable domain, filled in from reference TRBV9 and TRBJ2-5, reads DSGVTQTPKHLITATGQRVTLRCSPRSGDLSVYWYQQSLDQGLQFLIQYYNGEERAKGNILERFSAQQFPDLHSELNLSSLELGDSALYFCASSVTLGGPKETQYFGPGTRLLVL.

The chain recombines TRBV3-1 (or the pseudogene TRBV3-2) with TRBJ2-1, with D unclear. Per germline, CDR1 LGHDT and CDR2 YNNKEL (reference sequence). The V gene lost 0 bases and the J gene lost 7 bases, with 7 bases spanning the gap. CDR3 length equals 13 residues. The CDR3, as DNA: TGTGCCAGCAGCCAAGATCCCGGGAATGAGCAGTTCTTC. Encoded protein: CASSQDPGNEQFF.

Turning to this clone: This same CDR3 is encoded by further DNA sequences in the sample. This chain connects TRBV7-3 to TRBJ2-7, with a tentative D call TRBD1 (7 bases). The CDR3 extends over 12 amino acids. V was pared by 4 bases and J by 6 bases, with 10 bases between. Germline V lookup: CDR1 SGHTA, CDR2 FQGTGA. The CDR3 sequence: CASSSQGGEQYF. The DNA of the CDR3 is TGTGCCAGCAGCTCCCAGGGGGGCGAGCAGTACTTC.

In DNA form, the CDR3 reads TGTGCCAGCAGACCTCACACGAACACTGAAGCTTTCTTT. The encoded protein is CASRPHTNTEAFF. The chain is built from TRBV28 and TRBJ1-1, with D hard to call. V lost 6 bases and J 1 base, leaving 9 bases between the germline ends. Germline V gene sequence: CDR1 MDHEN, CDR2 SYDVKM. The CDR3 has 13 residues.

The chain combines TRBV2 with TRBJ1-4, with a tentative D call TRBD1 (5 bases). Per germline, CDR1 SNHLY and CDR2 FYNNEI. V was shortened by 3 bases and J by 7 bases, with 15 bases between the two germline ends. The CDR3 sequence is 15 residues long. CDR3 nucleotide sequence: TGTGCCAGCAGTGACGGACGGATAGGGGTTGAAAAACTGTTTTTT. Translating gives CASSDGRIGVEKLFF.

This clone was seen once. CDR3 residues: CASSSGLGTDTQYF. DNA of the CDR3: TGCGCCAGCAGTTCCGGACTAGGGACGGATACGCAGTATTTT. The chain has TRBV10-1 and TRBJ2-3, with 7 bases fitting TRBD2. Germline V gene lookup returns CDR1 WNHNN and CDR2 SYGVQD (reference sequence). The CDR3 loop spans 14 amino acids. The J segment lost 6 bases and the V segment lost 5 bases, leaving 8 bases of the junction unmatched.

The chain uses TRBV4-3 and TRBJ2-2, with 11 positions matching TRBD2. The CDR3 is 17 amino acids. Germline values: CDR1 LGHNA, CDR2 YSLEER. J lost 5 bases, V lost 1 base, and 6 bases had no gene match. CDR3: CASSQAPSSGGTGELFF. Here the CDR3 DNA reads TGCGCCAGCAGCCAAGCCCCATCTAGCGGGGGGACCGGGGAGCTGTTTTTT.

The chain couples TRBV18 to TRBJ2-7, with 7 bases that match TRBD2. The CDR3 is made up of 16 amino acids. The germline gives CDR1 KGHSH, CDR2 LQKENI. V lost 0 bases and J lost 0; bases outside the gene matches: 5. The CDR3 nucleotides are TGTGCCAGCTCACCACCAATGGGAGGGAGCTCCTACGAGCAGTACTTC. This codes for CASSPPMGGSSYEQYF.